This T cell receptor beta chain was sequenced for a study of blood T cell repertoires in COVID-19. At the level of the study: Sites across the United States, Italy and Spain contributed samples from acute and convalescent COVID-19. Sources were T cells, B-cell-depleted T cells, or PBMCs; the material itself was cDNA or gDNA.

The V and J ends lost 5 bases and 0 bases, in that order; junction bases with no gene match: 3. The germline CDR1 and CDR2 sequences are LNHDA and SQIVND (reference sequence). The CDR3 has 16 amino acids. This clone occurred once. Seattle-derived patients entered the study during active infection and were followed longitudinally. Authors' analysis steps: It was from reference gene primer amplification that nucleated cell counts were estimated. The table came from immunoSEQ multiplex PCR; TCRdb's copy has only in-frame clones and leaves some out. The V and J calls and clone size were taken over from that table, and D and trimming were inferred from the DNA. The table shows 250,000 to 300,000 clones, with 88% occurring only once.

Input material: peripheral blood. This TCR was recovered from a woman aged 30 to 39 with COVID-19, enrolled during active disease. The chain combines TRBV19 with TRBJ2-6, with 8 nucleotides matching TRBD1. The CDR3 DNA reads as TGTGCCAGTAGTCCGGACAGGGACTCTGGGGCCAACGTCCTGACTTTC. This codes for CASSPDRDSGANVLTF.